The 32 T cell receptor beta chains below were found in one sample sequenced in a study of beta chain features in type 1 diabetes. For these TCRs, the target antigens are not known. Study-level results: Moderately but significantly shorter TCRB CDR3s were found in Type 1 diabetes patients in all four CD4+ subsets.

Reverse transcription of all isolated RNA meant that expressed TCRB transcripts were sequenced. Method: immunoSEQ multiplex PCR; TCRdb's copy keeps in-frame clones and lacks some. The table shows 350,000 to 450,000 clones, with roughly 12% occurring only once. What was sequenced was naive CD4+ T cells from blood. The receptors originated from a young woman with type 1 diabetes.

The V gene is TRBV9, the J gene TRBJ2-5, with D unresolved. The CDR3 totals 14 residues. Deletions cut 0 bases from V and 5 bases from J, with 11 bases between. The germline CDR1 and CDR2 sequences are SGDLS and YYNGEE. CDR3 region: CASSVGLVLETQYF. The CDR3 DNA follows: TGTGCCAGCAGCGTAGGGCTCGTCCTGGAGACCCAGTACTTC.

The chain recombines TRBV25-1 with TRBJ1-2; D possibly corresponds to TRBD1 (5 bases). CDR3 length: 13 amino acids. The ends were cut back, 2 bases at V and 5 bases at J, with 9 bases in the middle. Per germline, CDR1 MGHDK and CDR2 SYGVNS. CDR3 protein: CASSERRGYGYTF. CDR3 nucleotides: TGTGCCAGCAGTGAAAGGAGGGGTTATGGCTACACCTTC.

This clone has only a few counts. The chain recombines TRBV6-6 with TRBJ2-2; possible D gene TRBD1, 5 bases. The V gene lost 6 bases and the J gene lost 7 bases, with 15 bases spanning the gap. CDR1 and CDR2 from the germline V gene are MNHNY and SVGAGI (reference sequence). The CDR3 extends over 14 amino acids. As DNA, the CDR3 is TGTGCCAGCAGCCGAGCGATTCAGGGCGGGGAGCTGTTTTTT. Residues: CASSRAIQGGELFF.

The chain has TRBV12-5 and TRBJ2-3; D not certain. The CDR3 is 13 amino acids. V was shortened by 2 bases and J by 6 bases, with 9 bases between the two germline ends. CDR1 and CDR2 (germline): LGHNT, FRNRAP. The CDR3 sequence is CASGLPPSDTQYF. The CDR3 DNA sequence: TGTGCTAGTGGTTTGCCCCCTTCGGATACGCAGTATTTT. Filled out from reference TRBV12-5 and TRBJ2-3, the complete variable domain reads DARVTQTPRHKVTEMGQEVTMRCQPILGHNTVFWYRQTMMQGLELLAYFRNRAPLDDSGMPKDRFSAEMPDATLATLKIQPSEPRDSAVYFCASGLPPSDTQYFGPGTRLTVL.

This chain links TRBV29-1 with TRBJ2-1; tentative D call: TRBD1 (6 bases). CDR1 and CDR2 (germline): SQVTM, ANQGSEA. This CDR3 has 14 residues. Trimming left V 7 bases short and J 4 bases short, with 17 bases between. The chain's CDR3 is CSAWDKPFYNEQFF. The CDR3 coding sequence is TGCAGCGCCTGGGACAAGCCCTTTTACAATGAGCAGTTCTTC.

The gene calls are TRBV6-5 and TRBJ2-2, with 7 bases lining up with TRBD1. The germline V gene encodes CDR1 MNHEY and CDR2 SVGAGI. J was trimmed by 8 bases and V by 5 bases; bases with no gene match: 2. CDR3 size: 12 residues. CDR3 sequence: CASSQGQGELFF. The DNA for the CDR3 is TGTGCCAGCAGTCAGGGACAGGGGGAGCTGTTTTTT.

The J gene is TRBJ1-6, the V gene TRBV7-2, with 8 bases matching TRBD1. With V trimmed by 6 bases and J by 10 bases, 8 bases remained unmatched. This CDR3 has 14 residues. Germline assignment: CDR1 SGHTA and CDR2 FQGNSA. The CDR3 region has the DNA TGTGCCAGCAGACCCGGACAGGGCAGATCACCCCTCCACTTT. It specifies CASRPGQGRSPLHF.

As DNA, the CDR3 is TGTGCCAGCAGCTTATCACGGGACAGGTCCTCTGGCTACACCTTC. This translates into CASSLSRDRSSGYTF. The rearrangement links TRBV11-2 to TRBJ1-2, with 8 nucleotides matching TRBD1. Germline V gene data show CDR1 as SGHAT and CDR2 as FQNNGV. CDR3 length: 15 amino acids. Losses at the gene ends were 2 bases for V and 7 bases for J; bases not matched to a gene: 9.

This clone has more than one count but fewer than ten. The rearrangement joins TRBV18 to TRBJ2-5; TRBD1 might be the D (6 bases). The CDR3 spans 14 residues. Germline lookup yields CDR1 KGHSH and CDR2 LQKENI. Trimming took 2 bases from V and 1 from J, leaving 8 bases between them. The CDR3 nucleotides read TGTGCCAGCTCACCATCCAGGGGCCAAGAGACCCAGTACTTC. This gives the protein CASSPSRGQETQYF.

There are a few counts of this clone. The chain joins TRBV5-6 to TRBJ2-7; D is unresolved. Germline CDR1 and CDR2: SGHDT and YYEEEE. The CDR3 sequence is 13 residues long. V was clipped by 4 bases and J by 0 bases, with 8 bases between them. The CDR3 is CASSRYDSYEQYF. The DNA for the CDR3 is TGTGCCAGCAGCCGCTACGACTCCTACGAGCAGTACTTC.

The chain uses TRBV29-1 and TRBJ2-3; 9 bases are a match to TRBD2. Trimming took 7 bases from V and 6 from J; bases not matched to a gene: 11. The CDR3 totals 14 residues. Looked up from germline, CDR1 is SQVTM and CDR2 is ANQGSEA. The DNA of the CDR3 is TGCAGCGCCTGGGCGGGAGGGCCATCTGATACGCAGTATTTT. This gives the protein CSAWAGGPSDTQYF.

J is TRBJ2-6 and V is TRBV7-9; 8 positions agree with TRBD1. Trimming took 6 bases from V and 2 from J; bases not matched to a gene: 9. The germline CDR1 and CDR2 sequences are SEHNR and FQNEAQ (reference sequence). CDR3 length: 17 residues. CDR3 coding DNA: TGTGCCAGCAGGCTAGGACAGGGTTCTCCTGGGGCCAACGTCCTGACTTTC. This translates into CASRLGQGSPGANVLTF.

This clone has a handful of counts. The CDR3 DNA is TGTGCCAGCAGTGAAGGGACAGACTATGGCTACACCTTC. The encoded protein is CASSEGTDYGYTF. V usage is TRBV25-1 and J usage is TRBJ1-2; 7 bases match TRBD1. Germline CDR1 and CDR2: MGHDK and SYGVNS. The J segment lost 3 bases and the V segment lost 2 bases, leaving 0 bases of the junction unmatched. The CDR3 runs to 13 residues.

The rearrangement links TRBV6-1 to TRBJ2-7; 8 bases fit TRBD1. The junction had 0 bases not matched to a gene; V was cut back by 5 bases and J by 3 bases. CDR1 MNHNS and CDR2 SASEGT come from the germline V gene. This CDR3 has 12 residues. This CDR3 is CASSTGGYEQYF. The CDR3 region has the DNA TGTGCCAGCAGTACAGGGGGCTACGAGCAGTACTTC.

Only a few counts were recorded for this clone. This chain joins TRBV11-2 and TRBJ1-6, with 9 bases identical to TRBD1. The CDR3 is 16 residues long. The V and J ends lost 6 bases and 8 bases, in that order; junction bases with no gene match: 11. Germline V lookup: CDR1 SGHAT, CDR2 FQNNGV. The CDR3 nucleotides are TGTGCCAGCAGTTCCAATCCACAGGGGGCTGATTCACCCCTCCACTTT. Translating gives CASSSNPQGADSPLHF. Combining the CDR3 with reference TRBV11-2 and TRBJ1-6 gives the whole variable domain EAGVAQSPRYKIIEKRQSVAFWCNPISGHATLYWYQQILGQGPKLLIQFQNNGVVDDSQLPKDRFSAERLKGVDSTLKIQPAKLEDSAVYLCASSSNPQGADSPLHFGNGTRLTVT.

This clone was picked up a small number of times. The chain couples TRBV29-1 to TRBJ2-3; TRBD1 matches at 7 bases. V was clipped by 7 bases and J by 1 base; unmatched bases: 8. Germline CDR1 is SQVTM and CDR2 is ANQGSEA. The CDR3 is made up of 14 amino acids. The CDR3 region has the DNA TGCAGCGCAAGACAGGGTGGGGGCACAGATACGCAGTATTTT. It specifies CSARQGGGTDTQYF.

The rearrangement uses TRBV18 and TRBJ1-2, with 7 nucleotides matching TRBD1. This CDR3 comprises 13 residues. V trimming: 5 bases; J trimming: 6 bases; junction bases outside the gene matches: 6. Germline CDR1 reads KGHSH; CDR2 reads LQKENI. The CDR3 loop reads CASSMQGENGYTF. The CDR3 region has the DNA TGTGCCAGCTCAATGCAGGGGGAGAATGGCTACACCTTC. The full variable domain, rest sourced from reference TRBV18 and TRBJ1-2, is NAGVMQNPRHLVRRRGQEARLRCSPMKGHSHVYWYRQLPEEGLKFMVYLQKENIIDESGMPKERFSAEFPKEGPSILRIQQVVRGDSAAYFCASSMQGENGYTFGSGTRLTVV.

The rearrangement joins TRBV5-4 to TRBJ1-1; D remains ambiguous. Germline-derived CDR1 and CDR2 are SGHNT and YYREEE (reference sequence). Trimming removed 1 base at V and 5 bases at J, with 12 bases between. This CDR3 has 14 amino acids. The DNA of the CDR3 is TGTGCCAGCAGCTTGACCGGGAGAATGACTGAAGCTTTCTTT. It codes for CASSLTGRMTEAFF.

The chain employs TRBV4-3 and TRBJ1-1; 7 positions agree with TRBD1. CDR3 length: 15 amino acids. Per the germline V gene, CDR1 is LGHNA and CDR2 is YSLEER. V shed 2 bases and J 12 bases; nucleotides not matched to a gene: 15. The CDR3 DNA follows: TGCGCCAGCAGCCAACTTATCCGTGGGGGACAGTCTACTTTCTTT. It encodes CASSQLIRGGQSTFF.

This clone was counted a few times. V and J are TRBV4-3 and TRBJ2-1; 8 bases map to TRBD2. Germline V CDR1 and CDR2: LGHNA, YSLEER. The CDR3 has 18 amino acids. V shed 1 base, J shed 7 bases, and the junction held 15 bases outside the gene matches. The CDR3 sequence: CASSQAGSGRRRVNEQFF. The DNA for the CDR3 is TGCGCCAGCAGCCAAGCTGGGAGCGGGAGAAGGCGGGTAAATGAGCAGTTCTTC.

This clone has just a few counts. V gene TRBV5-1 combines with J gene TRBJ1-2; D call uncertain. The CDR3 contains 13 residues. Per germline, CDR1 SGHRS and CDR2 YFSETQ. Trimming cost V 1 base and J 2 bases, with 6 bases left between them. The CDR3 bases are TGCGCCAGCAGCTTGACCAGAAACTATGGCTACACCTTC. Residues: CASSLTRNYGYTF.

This clone was seen more than once but under ten times. V usage is TRBV29-1 and J usage is TRBJ2-4, with 8 bases aligning to TRBD2. V was pared by 7 bases and J by 4 bases, with 9 bases of the junction left unmatched. The CDR3 spans 14 residues. CDR1 SQVTM and CDR2 ANQGSEA come from the germline V gene. CDR3 nucleotide sequence: TGCAGCGCCGTTCGGGAGGGCCATAAAAACATTCAGTACTTC. This sequence encodes CSAVREGHKNIQYF.

This clone appeared a few times. V is TRBV6-1 and J is TRBJ2-1; D call uncertain. Trimming removed 6 bases at V and 8 bases at J, with 11 bases between. The CDR3 loop spans 12 amino acids. Germline lookup yields CDR1 MNHNS and CDR2 SASEGT. CDR3 in DNA: TGTGCCAGCAGGCGAAACCAGGATGAGCAGTTCTTC. It encodes CASRRNQDEQFF.

This clone was observed a handful of times. In nucleotides, the CDR3 is TGCGCCAGCAGCCTGGCGTGGGGAGACTCCTACAATGAGCAGTTCTTC. Protein product: CASSLAWGDSYNEQFF. This chain links TRBV4-1 with TRBJ2-1; TRBD2 is a possible D gene (5 bases). Germline V gene sequence: CDR1 MGHRA, CDR2 YSYEKL. Between the trimmed V and J ends, which lost 4 bases and 0 bases, there was a span of 13 bases. This CDR3 is built from 16 residues.

This clone came up a few times. The V call is TRBV27, the J call TRBJ1-5; TRBD1 agrees at 10 bases. Germline CDR1 MNHEY, CDR2 SMNVEV (reference sequence). This CDR3 has 15 amino acids. V lost 6 bases and J lost 6; bases outside the gene matches: 8. CDR3 DNA: TGTGCCAGCAGCCGGGACAGGGGAATGGGTCAGCCCCAGCATTTT. Amino acids: CASSRDRGMGQPQHF.

The rearrangement joins TRBV7-9 to TRBJ2-3, with 9 bases fitting TRBD2. J gave up 0 bases and V 5 bases, and 6 bases lay outside the gene matches. The CDR3 has 16 amino acids. Per the germline V gene, CDR1 is SEHNR and CDR2 is FQNEAQ (reference sequence). For the CDR3, the DNA is TGTGCCAGCAGCGGCTTGACTAGCGGAAGCACAGATACGCAGTATTTT. Translating gives CASSGLTSGSTDTQYF.

The V and J genes are TRBV18 and TRBJ2-4; weak D call: TRBD1 (5 bases). V gave up 3 bases and J gave up 1 base, with 10 bases separating them. Germline V gene sequence: CDR1 KGHSH, CDR2 LQKENI. CDR3 length: 15 amino acids. The CDR3 reads CASSPTETAKNIQYF. The CDR3 DNA sequence: TGTGCCAGCTCACCGACAGAAACTGCCAAAAACATTCAGTACTTC.

There are a few counts of this clone. The chain uses TRBV4-3 and TRBJ2-7; D gene uncertain. V was shortened by 0 bases and J by 2 bases, with 8 bases between the two germline ends. CDR1 and CDR2 (germline): LGHNA, YSLEER. This CDR3 region has 14 residues. The CDR3 sequence: CASSQDTHTYEQYF. The CDR3 nucleotides are TGCGCCAGCAGCCAAGATACTCATACCTACGAGCAGTACTTC.

This clone showed up just a few times. V is TRBV30 and J is TRBJ1-4; D not resolved. Germline assignment: CDR1 GTSNPN and CDR2 SVGIG (reference sequence). Trimming removed 8 bases from V and 6 bases from J, with 19 bases in between. The CDR3 is 14 amino acids. CDR3 region: CAGPLFGGDEKLFF. CDR3 nucleotide sequence: TGTGCCGGCCCCTTATTTGGAGGCGATGAAAAACTGTTTTTT.

This clone was recorded a few times. The chain has TRBV7-9 and TRBJ1-2, with D possibly being TRBD1 (5 bases). This CDR3 is 16 amino acids long. V shed 6 bases and J shed 2 bases, with 19 bases lying between them. Germline V lookup: CDR1 SEHNR, CDR2 FQNEAQ (reference sequence). The DNA of the CDR3 is TGTGCCAGCAGTCCTGGCGCGGCAGGGCCAAACTATGGCTACACCTTC. It codes for CASSPGAAGPNYGYTF.

V and J are TRBV10-3 and TRBJ1-6; a weak D match, TRBD1 (5 bases). This CDR3 contains 16 residues. Trimming took off 0 bases at V and 1 base at J, with 7 bases between the two ends. CDR1 is ENHRY and CDR2 is SYGVKD in the germline V gene. The CDR3 spells CAISESQGSYNSPLHF. The CDR3 region has the DNA TGTGCCATCAGTGAGTCGCAGGGATCCTATAATTCACCCCTCCACTTT.

In its sample, this clone was seen a few times. The chain has TRBV4-3 and TRBJ2-7; possibly TRBD1 for D (6 bases). Germline V gene data show CDR1 as LGHNA and CDR2 as YSLEER. The CDR3 covers 14 residues. Trimming removed 6 bases from V and 2 bases from J, with 14 bases in between. The CDR3 spells CASSLGATTYEQYF. For the CDR3, the DNA is TGCGCCAGCAGTTTGGGGGCCACCACCTACGAGCAGTACTTC.